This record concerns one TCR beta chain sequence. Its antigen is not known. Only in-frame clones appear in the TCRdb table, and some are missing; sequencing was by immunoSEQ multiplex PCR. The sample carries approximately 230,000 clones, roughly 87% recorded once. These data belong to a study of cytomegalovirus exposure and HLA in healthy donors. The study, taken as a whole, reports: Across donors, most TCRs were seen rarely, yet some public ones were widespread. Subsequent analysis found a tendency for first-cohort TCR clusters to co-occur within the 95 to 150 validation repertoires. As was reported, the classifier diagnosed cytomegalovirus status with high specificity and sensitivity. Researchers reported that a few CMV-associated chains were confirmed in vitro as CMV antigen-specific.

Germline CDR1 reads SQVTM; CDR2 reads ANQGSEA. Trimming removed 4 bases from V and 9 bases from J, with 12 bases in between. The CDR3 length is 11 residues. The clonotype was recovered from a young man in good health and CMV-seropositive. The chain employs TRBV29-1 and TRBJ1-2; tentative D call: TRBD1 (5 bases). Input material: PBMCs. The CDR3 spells CSVGETASYTF. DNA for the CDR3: TGCAGCGTTGGAGAGACAGCCAGCTACACCTTC.